The next 23 T cell receptor beta chains were all read from a single sample in a study of early stage breast cancer tumors. TCRdb keeps only in-frame clones here, not all; method: immunoSEQ multiplex PCR. The sample records 69,000 or so clones, 65% to 85% being singletons. The sequencing sample was made of blood. The receptors originated from a person in their 40s with breast cancer.

This rearrangement joins TRBV4-2 to TRBJ1-6; D gene ambiguous. This CDR3 contains 12 residues. With 0 bases removed from V and 9 bases from J, the gap between germline ends came to 3 bases. Germline CDR1 is LGHNA and CDR2 is YNFKEQ. CDR3 bases: TGTGCCAGCAGCCAAGAAGGTTCACCCCTCCACTTT. Amino acid sequence: CASSQEGSPLHF.

V and J are TRBV30 and TRBJ1-3; D gene unclear. Looked up from germline, CDR1 is GTSNPN and CDR2 is SVGIG (reference sequence). Trimming took off 0 bases at V and 2 bases at J, with 8 bases between the two ends. The CDR3 has 14 residues. The CDR3 reads CAWSVLAAGNTIYF. The CDR3, as DNA: TGTGCCTGGAGTGTACTTGCTGCTGGAAACACCATATATTTT.

J is TRBJ2-4 and V is TRBV7-8, with 8 nucleotides matching TRBD1. CDR1 and CDR2 (germline): SGHVS, FQNEAQ. V lost 3 bases and J lost 6; bases outside the gene matches: 7. The CDR3 consists of 15 residues. CDR3 DNA: TGTGCCAGCAGCTTGTCAGGGGGCGCGGTAAACATTCAGTACTTC. This codes for CASSLSGGAVNIQYF. The complete variable domain, with remaining parts taken from reference TRBV7-8 and TRBJ2-4, reads GAGVSQSPRYKVAKRGQDVALRCDPISGHVSLFWYQQALGQGPEFLTYFQNEAQLDKSGLPSDRFFAERPEGSVSTLKIQRTQQEDSAVYLCASSLSGGAVNIQYFGAGTRLSVL.

The V and J genes are TRBV6-5 and TRBJ2-1, with TRBD2 as a possible D gene (6 bases). Germline CDR1 MNHEY, CDR2 SVGAGI. The CDR3 is made up of 15 amino acids. Trimming left V 5 bases short and J 5 bases short, with 16 bases between. Written as DNA, the CDR3 is TGTGCCAGCAGTCGGGACTTTCACAACAACAATGAGCAGTTCTTC. This translates into CASSRDFHNNNEQFF.

This clone was observed a single time. In DNA form, the CDR3 reads TGTGCCAGCAGCCCGCGGGGCTCCTACGAGCAGTACTTC. Translated: CASSPRGSYEQYF. This chain joins TRBV7-2 and TRBJ2-7, with D perhaps TRBD2 (6 bases). CDR3 size: 13 residues. Between the trimmed V and J ends, which lost 5 bases and 0 bases, there was a span of 8 bases. Germline values: CDR1 SGHTA, CDR2 FQGNSA.

The V call is TRBV30, the J call TRBJ1-5, with a tentative D call TRBD1 (5 bases). V was pared by 5 bases and J by 7 bases, with 12 bases between. The V gene's germline CDR1 is GTSNPN and CDR2 SVGIG (reference sequence). The CDR3 is made up of 12 amino acids. The CDR3 sequence: CAWGWDGQPQHF. The CDR3 region has the DNA TGTGCCTGGGGATGGGACGGGCAGCCCCAGCATTTT.

This sequence joins TRBV7-2 and TRBJ1-1; no firm D call. Per germline, CDR1 SGHTA and CDR2 FQGNSA. The CDR3 extends over 13 amino acids. V lost 5 bases and J 0 bases, leaving 7 bases between the germline ends. The CDR3 nucleotides are TGTGCCAGCAGCCAGGCCATGAACACTGAAGCTTTCTTT. Its protein is CASSQAMNTEAFF.

This clone was observed once. This chain links TRBV28 with TRBJ2-7, with 11 bases identical to TRBD1. Germline lookup yields CDR1 MDHEN and CDR2 SYDVKM. Trimming removed 3 bases from V and 3 bases from J; junction bases left unmatched: 4. CDR3 length: 15 residues. For the CDR3, the DNA is TGTGCCAGCAGTTTCCTCGGGACAGGGGGCTACGAGCAGTACTTC. It is translated as CASSFLGTGGYEQYF.

V gene TRBV11-2 combines with J gene TRBJ1-4; 7 positions agree with TRBD1. V gave up 7 bases and J gave up 5 bases; unmatched junction bases: 7. CDR3 size: 14 residues. Germline V gene lookup returns CDR1 SGHAT and CDR2 FQNNGV. The CDR3 spells CASTQDRRNEKLFF. For the CDR3, the DNA is TGTGCCAGCACCCAGGACAGGAGGAATGAAAAACTGTTTTTT.

The V call is TRBV9, the J call TRBJ1-4, with D possibly TRBD1 on 5 matching bases. The CDR3 has 14 amino acids. CDR1 is SGDLS, CDR2 YYNGEE, per germline. V lost 3 bases and J lost 8, with 14 bases in between. The CDR3: CASSGGLIGEKLFF. The CDR3 region has the DNA TGTGCCAGCAGCGGGGGACTCATCGGGGAAAAACTGTTTTTT.

The chain carries TRBV28 and TRBJ1-2; no definite D call. Germline lookup yields CDR1 MDHEN and CDR2 SYDVKM. The germline V and J ends were trimmed by 4 bases and 2 bases, with 11 bases remaining between them. The CDR3 loop spans 14 amino acids. CDR3 coding DNA: TGTGCCAGCAGTTCACCCCAGAGCAACTATGGCTACACCTTC. Protein product: CASSSPQSNYGYTF.

This clone has only one observation. The chain recombines TRBV7-8 with TRBJ2-1, with TRBD2 matching 10 bases. Germline V lookup: CDR1 SGHVS, CDR2 FQNEAQ. CDR3 size: 15 residues. V was pared by 6 bases and J by 4 bases, with 6 bases of the junction left unmatched. The CDR3 nucleotides read TGTGCCAGCAGACGGGCTAGCGGGGGATACAATGAGCAGTTCTTC. Residues: CASRRASGGYNEQFF.

This chain links TRBV19 with TRBJ2-3; 10 bases align to TRBD1. The V and J ends lost 9 bases and 6 bases, in that order; junction bases with no gene match: 15. The CDR3 runs 16 residues. The V gene's germline CDR1 is LNHDA and CDR2 SQIVND (reference sequence). CDR3 nucleotides: TGTGCCAGGAACCGGGACAGGGGCATAGGGAACGATACGCAGTATTTT. Protein product: CARNRDRGIGNDTQYF.

Here the CDR3 reads CASQGIRSRTNEKLFF. CDR3 nucleotide sequence: TGTGCATCGCAGGGTATTCGGAGTCGAACTAATGAAAAACTGTTTTTT. The J gene is TRBJ1-4, the V gene TRBV18; D perhaps matches TRBD1 (5 bases). Germline lookup yields CDR1 KGHSH and CDR2 LQKENI. CDR3 size: 16 residues.

The chain carries TRBV4-2 and TRBJ2-7; 12 bases fit TRBD1. The germline gives CDR1 LGHNA, CDR2 YNFKEQ. The CDR3 consists of 16 residues. The ends lost 0 bases at V and 5 bases at J; junction bases unmatched: 5. The CDR3, as DNA: TGTGCCAGCAGCCAAGATCAGGGACAGGGGGCTGACGAGCAGTACTTC. Translation gives CASSQDQGQGADEQYF.

J is TRBJ2-7 and V is TRBV6-1; 8 nucleotides agree with TRBD1. Germline CDR1 is MNHNS and CDR2 is SASEGT. After removal of 1 base from V and 0 bases from J, the junction contained 8 bases not matched to a gene. CDR3 length: 17 residues. CDR3 nucleotides: TGTGCCAGCAGTGAAGGACGGGACAGGATGAGCTCCTACGAGCAGTACTTC. Its protein is CASSEGRDRMSSYEQYF.

The genes are TRBV6-5 and TRBJ1-2; 8 bases are shared with TRBD1. V shed 6 bases and J 8 bases; nucleotides not matched to a gene: 2. Germline CDR1 reads MNHEY; CDR2 reads SVGAGI. This CDR3 has 11 amino acids. CDR3 amino acids: CASRRQGGYTF. CDR3 nucleotide sequence: TGTGCCAGCAGAAGACAGGGGGGCTACACCTTC.

The chain employs TRBV6-5 and TRBJ2-3; 12 bases fit TRBD2. The V gene's germline CDR1 is MNHEY and CDR2 SVGAGI. The CDR3 loop spans 15 amino acids. The V and J ends lost 2 bases and 4 bases, in that order; junction bases with no gene match: 1. CDR3: CASSYASGRADTQYF. The CDR3 nucleotides read TGTGCCAGCAGTTACGCTAGCGGGAGGGCAGATACGCAGTATTTT.

The rearrangement joins TRBV14 to TRBJ2-5; D is perhaps TRBD2 (5 bases). The germline V gene encodes CDR1 SGHDN and CDR2 FVKESK. The CDR3 is 13 amino acids. V was trimmed by 3 bases and J by 0 bases, leaving 5 bases between them. The CDR3 loop reads CASSHGDQETQYF. The CDR3 nucleotides read TGTGCCAGCAGCCACGGGGACCAAGAGACCCAGTACTTC. Complete variable domain (other parts from reference TRBV14 and TRBJ2-5): EAGVTQFPSHSVIEKGQTVTLRCDPISGHDNLYWYRRVMGKEIKFLLHFVKESKQDESGMPNNRFLAERTGGTYSTLKVQPAELEDSGVYFCASSHGDQETQYFGPGTRLLVL.

The rearrangement links TRBV30 to TRBJ1-6; 8 bases align to TRBD1. Germline-derived CDR1 and CDR2 are GTSNPN and SVGIG (reference sequence). This CDR3 is built from 13 residues. With V trimmed by 5 bases and J by 7 bases, 4 bases remained unmatched. Here the CDR3 reads CAWVDRGNSPLHF. The DNA of the CDR3 is TGTGCCTGGGTAGACAGGGGAAATTCACCCCTCCACTTT.

This clone was seen once. The rearrangement uses TRBV5-4 and TRBJ2-3, with TRBD2 as a possible D gene (5 bases). V shed 4 bases and J shed 0 bases, with 6 bases lying between them. CDR3 length equals 13 residues. Per the germline V gene, CDR1 is SGHNT and CDR2 is YYREEE (reference sequence). In nucleotides, the CDR3 is TGTGCCAGCAGCCGGACTAGCACAGATACGCAGTATTTT. It specifies CASSRTSTDTQYF. Full variable domain (rest looked up from reference TRBV5-4 and TRBJ2-3): ETGVTQSPTHLIKTRGQQVTLRCSSQSGHNTVSWYQQALGQGPQFIFQYYREEENGRGNFPPRFSGLQFPNYSSELNVNALELDDSALYLCASSRTSTDTQYFGPGTRLTVL.

This clone has more than one count but fewer than ten. The chain is built from TRBV18 and TRBJ2-3, with 13 bases matching TRBD2. CDR1 is KGHSH, CDR2 LQKENI, per germline. The length of the CDR3 is 15 residues. The V and J ends lost 4 bases and 10 bases, in that order; junction bases with no gene match: 8. CDR3 in amino acids: CASSLGTSGKEAQYF. For the CDR3, the DNA is TGTGCCAGCTCACTAGGGACTAGCGGGAAAGAGGCGCAGTATTTT.

J is TRBJ2-2 and V is TRBV28; TRBD2 agrees at 8 bases. The CDR3 extends over 16 amino acids. V lost 7 bases and J lost 1; bases outside the gene matches: 8. Germline lookup yields CDR1 MDHEN and CDR2 SYDVKM. The CDR3 protein is CASNLLAGLNTGELFF. For the CDR3, the DNA is TGTGCCAGCAATCTATTAGCGGGACTGAACACCGGGGAGCTGTTTTTT.